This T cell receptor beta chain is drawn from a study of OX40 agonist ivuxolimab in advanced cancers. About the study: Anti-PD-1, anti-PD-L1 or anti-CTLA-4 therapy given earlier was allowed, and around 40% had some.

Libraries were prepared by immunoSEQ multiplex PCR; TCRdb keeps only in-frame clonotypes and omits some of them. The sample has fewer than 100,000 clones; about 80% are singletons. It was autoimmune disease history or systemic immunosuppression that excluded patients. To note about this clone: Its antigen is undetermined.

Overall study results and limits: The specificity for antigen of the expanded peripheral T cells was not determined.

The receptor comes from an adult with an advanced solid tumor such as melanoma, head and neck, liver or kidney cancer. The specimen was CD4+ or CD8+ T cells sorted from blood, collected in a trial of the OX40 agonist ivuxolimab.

The CDR3 nucleotides read TGTGCCAGCAGCCAAACAAGAAATAGCAATCAGCCCCAGCATTTT. Translation gives CASSQTRNSNQPQHF. This chain links TRBV4-2 with TRBJ1-5; D ambiguous. The V gene's germline CDR1 is LGHNA and CDR2 YNFKEQ. The ends were cut back, 2 bases at V and 0 bases at J, with 8 bases in the middle. This CDR3 has 15 residues.